This entry features one T cell receptor beta chain sequence. What it binds is not known. Germline loops: CDR1 SGHVS, CDR2 FQNEAQ. The CDR3 is 16 amino acids. V lost 0 bases to trimming and J lost 0 bases, with 9 bases between them. The entry originates in a study of cytomegalovirus exposure and HLA in healthy donors. PCR used 60 Vbeta primers and 13 Jbeta primers. Here immunoSEQ multiplex PCR was the method, and the copy in TCRdb shows in-frame clones only, minus some. Of under 200,000 clones listed, roughly 79% were seen once; the top ten hold roughly 7.3%. Study-wide results and caveats: The analysis excluded some indistinguishable V segments, including TRBV6-2 and TRBV6-3.

This TCR came from a male donor in good health and CMV-seropositive. The sample taken for sequencing was PBMCs. The rearrangement links TRBV7-8 to TRBJ1-3; D not certain. The CDR3 here is CASSLAVEASGNTIYF. CDR3 nucleotide sequence: TGTGCCAGCAGCTTAGCCGTGGAGGCCTCTGGAAACACCATATATTTT.